This T cell receptor (beta chain) was captured in a study of blood T cells in healthy people across ages. Regarding the study as a whole: Age showed a roughly linear inverse relationship with TCR beta diversity per million T cells. Higher diversity, along with more naive CD4+ cells, distinguished long-lived donors from aged donors.

Staff drew around 10 milliliters of peripheral blood from each donor. Through a sample-barcoded 5' primer and a J-beta primer mix, a second PCR was run for 7 to 11 cycles. TCRdb processed the 5' RACE reads anew with MiXCR; each CDR3 protein has one entry. There are approximately 700,000 distinct CDR3 sequences in the sample; about 34% occur only once, and 15% lies in the top ten. A note on this clonotype: The antigen is undetermined. A much bigger clone sits one base away, suggesting this may be a read error.

V lost 0 bases to trimming and J lost 4 bases; unmatched junction nucleotides: 1. Germline CDR1 SGHAT, CDR2 FQNNGV. This CDR3 contains 15 residues. The clonotype comes from a woman older than 75 in good health. Sequenced: blood. The J gene is TRBJ2-1, the V gene TRBV11-2; 9 nucleotides line up with TRBD2. This CDR3 reads CASSLDLAGYNEQFF. In DNA, the CDR3 is TGTGCCAGCAGCTTAGATCTAGCGGGGTACAATGAGCAGTTCTTC.